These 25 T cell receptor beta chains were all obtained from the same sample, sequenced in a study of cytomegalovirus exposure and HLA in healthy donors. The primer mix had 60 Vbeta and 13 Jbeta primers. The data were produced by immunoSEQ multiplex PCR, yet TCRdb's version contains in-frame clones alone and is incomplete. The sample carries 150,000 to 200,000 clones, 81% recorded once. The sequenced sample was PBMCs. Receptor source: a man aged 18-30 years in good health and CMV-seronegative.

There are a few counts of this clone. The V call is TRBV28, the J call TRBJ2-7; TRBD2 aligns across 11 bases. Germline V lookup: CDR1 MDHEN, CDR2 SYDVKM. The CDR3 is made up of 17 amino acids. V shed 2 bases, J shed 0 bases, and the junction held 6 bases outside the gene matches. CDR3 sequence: CASSLPPGLADSYEQYF. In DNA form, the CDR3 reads TGTGCCAGCAGTTTACCACCGGGACTAGCGGACTCCTACGAGCAGTACTTC.

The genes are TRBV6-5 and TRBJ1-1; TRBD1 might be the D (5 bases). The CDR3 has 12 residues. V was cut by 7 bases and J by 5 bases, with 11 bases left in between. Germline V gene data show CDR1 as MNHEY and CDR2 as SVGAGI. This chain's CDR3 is CASILRQTEAFF. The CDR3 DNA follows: TGTGCCAGCATTCTTAGACAGACTGAAGCTTTCTTT.

DNA of the CDR3: TGTGCCAGCAGCGTAGGGACAGGGGGCGTCGAGACCCAGTACTTC. This translates into CASSVGTGGVETQYF. This chain connects TRBV9 to TRBJ2-5; 11 positions agree with TRBD1. With V trimmed by 0 bases and J by 5 bases, 3 bases remained unmatched. CDR3 length: 15 amino acids. Germline V gene sequence: CDR1 SGDLS, CDR2 YYNGEE.

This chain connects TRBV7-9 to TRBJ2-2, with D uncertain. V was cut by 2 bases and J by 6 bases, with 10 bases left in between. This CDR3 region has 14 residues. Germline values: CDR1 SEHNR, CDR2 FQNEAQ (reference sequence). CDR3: CASSLFHGAGELFF. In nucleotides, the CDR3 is TGTGCCAGCAGCTTATTTCACGGTGCCGGGGAGCTGTTTTTT. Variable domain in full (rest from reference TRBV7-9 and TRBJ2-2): DTGVSQNPRHKITKRGQNVTFRCDPISEHNRLYWYRQTLGQGPEFLTYFQNEAQLEKSRLLSDRFSAERPKGSFSTLEIQRTEQGDSAMYLCASSLFHGAGELFFGEGSRLTVL.

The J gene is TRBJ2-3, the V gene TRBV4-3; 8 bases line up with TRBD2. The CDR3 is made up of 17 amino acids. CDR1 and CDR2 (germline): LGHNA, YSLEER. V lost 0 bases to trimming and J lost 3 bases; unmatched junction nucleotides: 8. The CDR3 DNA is TGCGCCAGCAGCCAAGATAGTACGGGGGGGCCTACAGATACGCAGTATTTT. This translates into CASSQDSTGGPTDTQYF.

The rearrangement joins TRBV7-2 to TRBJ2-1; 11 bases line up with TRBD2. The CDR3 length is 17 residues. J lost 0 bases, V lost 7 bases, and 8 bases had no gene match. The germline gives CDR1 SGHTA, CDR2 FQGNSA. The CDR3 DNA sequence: TGTGCCAGCATCCCAACTAGCGGGGGAAGCTCCTACAATGAGCAGTTCTTC. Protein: CASIPTSGGSSYNEQFF.

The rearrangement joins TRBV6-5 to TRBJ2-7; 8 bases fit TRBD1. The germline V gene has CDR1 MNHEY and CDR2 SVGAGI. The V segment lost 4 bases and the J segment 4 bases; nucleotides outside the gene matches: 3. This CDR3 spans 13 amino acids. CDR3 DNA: TGTGCCAGCAGTTCGGACAGGGTTTACGAGCAGTACTTC. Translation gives CASSSDRVYEQYF.

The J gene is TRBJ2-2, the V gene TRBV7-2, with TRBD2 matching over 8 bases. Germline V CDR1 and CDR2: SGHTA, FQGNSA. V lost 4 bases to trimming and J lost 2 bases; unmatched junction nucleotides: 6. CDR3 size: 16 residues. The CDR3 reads CASSWTGTRNTGELFF. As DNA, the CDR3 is TGTGCCAGCAGCTGGACCGGGACTAGAAACACCGGGGAGCTGTTTTTT.

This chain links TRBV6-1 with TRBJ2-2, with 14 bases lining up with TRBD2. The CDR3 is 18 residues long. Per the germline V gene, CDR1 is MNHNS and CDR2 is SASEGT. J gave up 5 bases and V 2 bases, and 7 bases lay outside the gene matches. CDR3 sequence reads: CASSERGLAGVRTGELFF. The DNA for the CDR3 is TGTGCCAGCAGTGAACGGGGACTAGCGGGAGTCAGAACCGGGGAGCTGTTTTTT.

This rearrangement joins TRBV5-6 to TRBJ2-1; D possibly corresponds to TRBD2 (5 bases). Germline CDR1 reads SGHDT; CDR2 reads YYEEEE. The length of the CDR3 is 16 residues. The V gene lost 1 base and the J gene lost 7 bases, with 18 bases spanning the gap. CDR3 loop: CASSLSYGVARNEQFF. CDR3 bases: TGTGCCAGCAGCTTGTCGTACGGGGTGGCCAGGAATGAGCAGTTCTTC.

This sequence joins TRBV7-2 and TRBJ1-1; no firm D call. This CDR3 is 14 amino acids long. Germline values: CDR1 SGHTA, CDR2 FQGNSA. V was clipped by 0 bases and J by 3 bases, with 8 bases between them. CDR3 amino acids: CASSLAADYTEAFF. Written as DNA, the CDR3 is TGTGCCAGCAGCTTAGCGGCGGACTACACTGAAGCTTTCTTT.

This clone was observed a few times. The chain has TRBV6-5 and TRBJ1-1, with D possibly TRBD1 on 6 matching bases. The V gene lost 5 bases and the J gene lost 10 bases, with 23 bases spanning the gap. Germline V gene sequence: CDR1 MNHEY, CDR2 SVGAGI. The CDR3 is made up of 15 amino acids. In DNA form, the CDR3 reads TGTGCCAGCAGTAGCCGGGGATTTGGGGGCAGTGGAGCTTTCTTT. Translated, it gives CASSSRGFGGSGAFF.

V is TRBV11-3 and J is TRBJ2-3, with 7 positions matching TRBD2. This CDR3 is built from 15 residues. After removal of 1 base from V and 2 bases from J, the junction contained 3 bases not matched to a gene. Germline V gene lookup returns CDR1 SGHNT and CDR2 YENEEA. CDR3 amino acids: CASSLAAGTTDTQYF. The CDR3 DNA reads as TGTGCCAGCAGCTTAGCAGCGGGGACCACAGATACGCAGTATTTT.

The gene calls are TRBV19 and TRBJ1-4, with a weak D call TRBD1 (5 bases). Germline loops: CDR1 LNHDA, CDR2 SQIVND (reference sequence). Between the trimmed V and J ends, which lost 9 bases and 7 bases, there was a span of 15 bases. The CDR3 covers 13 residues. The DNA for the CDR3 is TGTGCCAGCCGAGTGGGGCACGGTGAAAAACTGTTTTTT. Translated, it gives CASRVGHGEKLFF.

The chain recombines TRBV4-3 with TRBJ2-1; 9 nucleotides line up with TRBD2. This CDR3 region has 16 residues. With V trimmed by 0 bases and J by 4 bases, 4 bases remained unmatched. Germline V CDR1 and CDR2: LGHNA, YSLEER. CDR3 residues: CASSQDAAGGYNEQFF. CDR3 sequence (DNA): TGCGCCAGCAGCCAAGATGCGGCGGGGGGGTACAATGAGCAGTTCTTC.

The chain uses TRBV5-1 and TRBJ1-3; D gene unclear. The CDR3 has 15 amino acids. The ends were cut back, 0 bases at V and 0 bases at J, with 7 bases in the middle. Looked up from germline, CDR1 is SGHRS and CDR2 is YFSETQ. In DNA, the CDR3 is TGCGCCAGCAGCTTGGACCAGCGCTCTGGAAACACCATATATTTT. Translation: CASSLDQRSGNTIYF.

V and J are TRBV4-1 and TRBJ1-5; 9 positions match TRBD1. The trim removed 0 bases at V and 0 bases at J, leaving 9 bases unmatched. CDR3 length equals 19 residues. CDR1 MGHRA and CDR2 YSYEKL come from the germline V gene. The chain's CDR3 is CASSQDPGGQGRSNQPQHF. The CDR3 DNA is TGCGCCAGCAGCCAAGACCCCGGGGGACAGGGTCGTAGCAATCAGCCCCAGCATTTT.

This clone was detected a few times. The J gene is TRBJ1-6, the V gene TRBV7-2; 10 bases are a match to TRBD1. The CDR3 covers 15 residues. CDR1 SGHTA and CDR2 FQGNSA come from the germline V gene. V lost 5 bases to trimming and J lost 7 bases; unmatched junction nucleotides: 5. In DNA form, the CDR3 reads TGTGCCAGCAGCCCGAGGACAGGGGGAAATTCACCCCTCCACTTT. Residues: CASSPRTGGNSPLHF.

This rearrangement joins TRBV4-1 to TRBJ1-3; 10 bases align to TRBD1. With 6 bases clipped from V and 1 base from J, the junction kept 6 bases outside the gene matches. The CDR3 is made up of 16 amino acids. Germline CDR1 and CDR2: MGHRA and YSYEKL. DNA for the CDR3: TGCGCCAGCAGGTCACCGGGACAGGGGTCTGGAAACACCATATATTTT. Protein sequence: CASRSPGQGSGNTIYF.

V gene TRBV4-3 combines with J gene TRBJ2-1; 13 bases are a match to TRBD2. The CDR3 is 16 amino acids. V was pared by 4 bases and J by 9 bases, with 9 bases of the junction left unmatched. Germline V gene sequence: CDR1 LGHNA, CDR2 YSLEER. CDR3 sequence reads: CASSRDTSGGGLEQFF. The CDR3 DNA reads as TGCGCCAGCAGCCGGGATACTAGCGGGGGGGGTCTTGAGCAGTTCTTC.

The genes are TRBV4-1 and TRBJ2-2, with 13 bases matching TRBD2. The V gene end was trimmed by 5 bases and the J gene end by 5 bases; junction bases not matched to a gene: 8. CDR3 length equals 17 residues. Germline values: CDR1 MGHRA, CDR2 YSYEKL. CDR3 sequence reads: CASSVRPTSGGTGELFF. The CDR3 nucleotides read TGCGCCAGCAGCGTCAGGCCGACTAGCGGGGGGACCGGGGAGCTGTTTTTT.

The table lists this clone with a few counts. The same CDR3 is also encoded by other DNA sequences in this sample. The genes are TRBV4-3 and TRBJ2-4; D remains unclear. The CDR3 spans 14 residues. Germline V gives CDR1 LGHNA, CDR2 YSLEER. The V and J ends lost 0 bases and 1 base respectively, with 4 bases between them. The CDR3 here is CASSQELAKNIQYF. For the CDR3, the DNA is TGCGCCAGCAGCCAAGAACTTGCCAAAAACATTCAGTACTTC.

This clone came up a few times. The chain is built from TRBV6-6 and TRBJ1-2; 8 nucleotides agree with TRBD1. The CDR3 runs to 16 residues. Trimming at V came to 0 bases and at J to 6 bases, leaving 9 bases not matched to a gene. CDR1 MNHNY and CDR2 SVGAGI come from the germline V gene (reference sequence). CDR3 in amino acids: CASSYSKAGQVDGYTF. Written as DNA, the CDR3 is TGTGCCAGCAGTTACTCGAAAGCGGGACAGGTGGATGGCTACACCTTC.

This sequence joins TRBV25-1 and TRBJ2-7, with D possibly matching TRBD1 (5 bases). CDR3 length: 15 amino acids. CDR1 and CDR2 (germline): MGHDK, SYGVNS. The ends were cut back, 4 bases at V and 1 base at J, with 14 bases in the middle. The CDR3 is CASSAAGYRSYEQYF. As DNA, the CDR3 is TGTGCCAGCAGTGCAGCAGGGTATAGGTCCTACGAGCAGTACTTC.

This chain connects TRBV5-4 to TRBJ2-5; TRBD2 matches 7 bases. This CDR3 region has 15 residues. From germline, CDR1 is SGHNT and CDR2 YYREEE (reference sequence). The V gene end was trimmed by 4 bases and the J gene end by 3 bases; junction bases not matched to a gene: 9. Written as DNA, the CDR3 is TGTGCCAGCAGCCAGAAGGCGACTAGCAAAGAGACCCAGTACTTC. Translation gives CASSQKATSKETQYF.